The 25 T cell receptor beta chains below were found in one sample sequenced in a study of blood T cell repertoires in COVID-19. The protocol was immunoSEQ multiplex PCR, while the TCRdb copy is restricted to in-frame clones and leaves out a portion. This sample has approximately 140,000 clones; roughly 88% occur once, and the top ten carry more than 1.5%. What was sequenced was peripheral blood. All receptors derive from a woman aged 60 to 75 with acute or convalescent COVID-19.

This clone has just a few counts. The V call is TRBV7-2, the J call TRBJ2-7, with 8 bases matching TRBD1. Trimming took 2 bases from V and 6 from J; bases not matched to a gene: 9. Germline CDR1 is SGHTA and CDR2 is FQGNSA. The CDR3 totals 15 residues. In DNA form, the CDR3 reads TGTGCCAGCAGCTTACTGGCTACAGGGGGAGGCGAGCAGTACTTC. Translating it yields CASSLLATGGGEQYF.

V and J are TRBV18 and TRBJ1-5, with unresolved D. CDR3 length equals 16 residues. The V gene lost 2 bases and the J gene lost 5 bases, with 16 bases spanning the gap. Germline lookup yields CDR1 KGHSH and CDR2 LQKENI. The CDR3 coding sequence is TGTGCCAGCTCACCAGTGTCGCGGCAGACCGATCAGCCCCAGCATTTT. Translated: CASSPVSRQTDQPQHF.

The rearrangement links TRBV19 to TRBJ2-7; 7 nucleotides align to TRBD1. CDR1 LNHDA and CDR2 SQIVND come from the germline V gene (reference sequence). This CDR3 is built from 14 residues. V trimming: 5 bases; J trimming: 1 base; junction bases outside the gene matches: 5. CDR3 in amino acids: CASSPGTESYEQYF. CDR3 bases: TGTGCCAGTAGTCCCGGGACAGAATCCTACGAGCAGTACTTC.

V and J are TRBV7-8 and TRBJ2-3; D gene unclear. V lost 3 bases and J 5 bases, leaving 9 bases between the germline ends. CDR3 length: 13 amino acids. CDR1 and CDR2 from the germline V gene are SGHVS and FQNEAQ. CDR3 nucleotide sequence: TGTGCCAGCAGCTTGGGCTACGGAGATACGCAGTATTTT. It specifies CASSLGYGDTQYF.

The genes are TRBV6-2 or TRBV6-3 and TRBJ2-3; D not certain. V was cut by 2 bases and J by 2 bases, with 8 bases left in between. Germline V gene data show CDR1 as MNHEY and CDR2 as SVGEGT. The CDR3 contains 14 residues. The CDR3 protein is CASSYVSFTDTQYF. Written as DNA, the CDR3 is TGTGCCAGCAGTTACGTCTCCTTCACAGATACGCAGTATTTT.

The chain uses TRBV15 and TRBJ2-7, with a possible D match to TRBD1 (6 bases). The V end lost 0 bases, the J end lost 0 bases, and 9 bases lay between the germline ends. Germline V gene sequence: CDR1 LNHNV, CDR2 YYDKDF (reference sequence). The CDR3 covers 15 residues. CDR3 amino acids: CATSRDLRGSYEQYF. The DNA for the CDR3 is TGTGCCACCAGCAGAGACCTCAGGGGCTCCTACGAGCAGTACTTC. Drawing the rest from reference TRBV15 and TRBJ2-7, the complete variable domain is DAMVIQNPRYQVTQFGKPVTLSCSQTLNHNVMYWYQQKSSQAPKLLFHYYDKDFNNEADTPDNFQSRRPNTSFCFLDIRSPGLGDTAMYLCATSRDLRGSYEQYFGPGTRLTVT.

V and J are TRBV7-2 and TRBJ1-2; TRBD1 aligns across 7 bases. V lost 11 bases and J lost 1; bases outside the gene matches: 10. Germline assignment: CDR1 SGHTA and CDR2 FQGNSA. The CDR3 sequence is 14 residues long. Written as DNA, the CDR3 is TGTGCCTCCACTGGACAGGCGGGTAACTATGGCTACACCTTC. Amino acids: CASTGQAGNYGYTF.

The CDR3 is CASSSGVGYTF. CDR3 coding DNA: TGTGCCAGCAGTTCGGGGGTTGGCTACACCTTC. The chain combines TRBV7-2 with TRBJ1-2; D possibly corresponds to TRBD1 (5 bases). The V gene's germline CDR1 is SGHTA and CDR2 FQGNSA. V was cut by 6 bases and J by 7 bases, with 9 bases left in between. This CDR3 has 11 amino acids.

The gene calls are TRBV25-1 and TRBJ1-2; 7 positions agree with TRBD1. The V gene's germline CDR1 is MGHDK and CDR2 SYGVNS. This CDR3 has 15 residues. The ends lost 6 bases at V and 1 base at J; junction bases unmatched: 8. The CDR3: CASSRQGLNNYGYTF. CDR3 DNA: TGTGCCAGCAGCCGACAGGGCCTTAATAACTATGGCTACACCTTC.

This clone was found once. The CDR3 is CATTRENRRDGYTF. CDR3 nucleotide sequence: TGTGCCACCACCCGGGAGAACAGGAGGGATGGCTACACCTTC. The chain combines TRBV19 with TRBJ1-2; TRBD1 is a possible D gene (5 bases). CDR1 is LNHDA and CDR2 is SQIVND in the germline V gene (reference sequence). The germline V and J ends were trimmed by 10 bases and 6 bases, with 21 bases remaining between them. The CDR3 is made up of 14 amino acids.

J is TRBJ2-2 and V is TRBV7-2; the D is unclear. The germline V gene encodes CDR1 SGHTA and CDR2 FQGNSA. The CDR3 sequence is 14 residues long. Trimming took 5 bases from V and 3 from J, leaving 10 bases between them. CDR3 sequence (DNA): TGTGCCAGCAGCCAGCAACAGTACACCGGGGAGCTGTTTTTT. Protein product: CASSQQQYTGELFF.

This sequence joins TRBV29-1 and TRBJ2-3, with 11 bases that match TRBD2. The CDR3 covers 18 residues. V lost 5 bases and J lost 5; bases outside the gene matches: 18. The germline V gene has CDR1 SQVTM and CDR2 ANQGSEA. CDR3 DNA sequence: TGCAGCGTTCCCCGGGGAGGACTAGCGGGCGAAGGTGGAGATACGCAGTATTTT. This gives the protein CSVPRGGLAGEGGDTQYF.

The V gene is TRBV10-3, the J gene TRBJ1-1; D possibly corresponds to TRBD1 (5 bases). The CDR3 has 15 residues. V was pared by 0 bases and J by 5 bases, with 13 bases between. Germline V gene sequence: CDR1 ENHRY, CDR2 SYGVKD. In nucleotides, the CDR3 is TGTGCCATCAGTGAGTCGGGAGGGGCGGAAACTGAAGCTTTCTTT. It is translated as CAISESGGAETEAFF.

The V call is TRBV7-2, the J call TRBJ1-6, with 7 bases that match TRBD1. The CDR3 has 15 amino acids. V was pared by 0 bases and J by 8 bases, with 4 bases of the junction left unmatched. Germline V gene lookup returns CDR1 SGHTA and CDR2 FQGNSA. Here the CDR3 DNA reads TGTGCCAGCAGCTTAGCAGGGGGCTCTTATTCACCCCTCCACTTT. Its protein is CASSLAGGSYSPLHF.

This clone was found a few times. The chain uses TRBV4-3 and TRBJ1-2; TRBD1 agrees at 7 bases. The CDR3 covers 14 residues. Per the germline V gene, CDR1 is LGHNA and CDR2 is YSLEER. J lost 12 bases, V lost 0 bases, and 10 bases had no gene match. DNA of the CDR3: TGCGCCAGCAGCCAAGAATATGGGACAGCCGATCACACCTTC. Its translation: CASSQEYGTADHTF.

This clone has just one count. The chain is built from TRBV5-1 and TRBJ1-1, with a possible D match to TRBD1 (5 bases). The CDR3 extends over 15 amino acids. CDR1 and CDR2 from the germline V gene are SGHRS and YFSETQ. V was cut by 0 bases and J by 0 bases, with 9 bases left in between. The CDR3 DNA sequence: TGCGCCAGCAGCTTGGTGGCAGGGATGAACACTGAAGCTTTCTTT. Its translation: CASSLVAGMNTEAFF.

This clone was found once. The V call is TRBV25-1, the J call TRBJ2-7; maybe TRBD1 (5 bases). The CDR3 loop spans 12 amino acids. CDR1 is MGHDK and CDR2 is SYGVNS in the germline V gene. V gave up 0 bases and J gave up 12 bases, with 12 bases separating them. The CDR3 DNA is TGTGCCAGCAGTGAATATCAGGGTAATCGGTACTTC. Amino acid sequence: CASSEYQGNRYF.

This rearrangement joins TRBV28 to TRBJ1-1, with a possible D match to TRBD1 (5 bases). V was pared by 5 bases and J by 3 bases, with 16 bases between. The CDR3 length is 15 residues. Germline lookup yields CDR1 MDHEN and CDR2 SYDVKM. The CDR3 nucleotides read TGTGCCAGCAGTAGGTATGGAGGGGAGGACACTGAAGCTTTCTTT. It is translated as CASSRYGGEDTEAFF.

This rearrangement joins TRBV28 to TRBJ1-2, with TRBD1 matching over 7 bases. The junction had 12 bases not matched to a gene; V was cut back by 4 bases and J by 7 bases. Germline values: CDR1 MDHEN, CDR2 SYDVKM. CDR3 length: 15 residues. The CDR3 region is CASSSFPMTGFGYTF. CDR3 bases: TGTGCCAGCAGTTCCTTTCCTATGACAGGGTTTGGCTACACCTTC.

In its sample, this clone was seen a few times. CDR3 loop: CASSMRFYEDTIYF. CDR3 DNA sequence: TGTGCCAGCAGCATGCGATTTTACGAGGACACCATATATTTT. The J gene is TRBJ1-3, the V gene TRBV25-1, with unresolved D. Per germline, CDR1 MGHDK and CDR2 SYGVNS. V lost 6 bases and J 8 bases, leaving 17 bases between the germline ends. This CDR3 has 14 residues.

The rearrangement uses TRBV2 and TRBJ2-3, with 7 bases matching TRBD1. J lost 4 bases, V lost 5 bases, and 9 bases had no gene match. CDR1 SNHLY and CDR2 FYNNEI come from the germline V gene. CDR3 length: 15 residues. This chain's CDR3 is CASSPTGLGPDTQYF. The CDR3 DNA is TGTGCCAGCAGTCCGACAGGGTTGGGCCCAGATACGCAGTATTTT.

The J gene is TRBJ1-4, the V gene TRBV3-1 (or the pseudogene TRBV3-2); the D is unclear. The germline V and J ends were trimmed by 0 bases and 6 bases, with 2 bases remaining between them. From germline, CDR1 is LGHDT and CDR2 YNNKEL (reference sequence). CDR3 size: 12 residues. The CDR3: CASSQDDEKLFF. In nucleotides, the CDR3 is TGTGCCAGCAGCCAAGACGATGAAAAACTGTTTTTT.

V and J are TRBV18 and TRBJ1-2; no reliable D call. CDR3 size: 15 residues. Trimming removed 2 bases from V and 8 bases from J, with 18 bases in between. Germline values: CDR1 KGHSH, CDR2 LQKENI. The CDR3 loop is CASSPASEARGGYTF. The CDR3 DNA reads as TGTGCCAGCTCACCAGCATCGGAGGCACGAGGGGGCTACACCTTC.

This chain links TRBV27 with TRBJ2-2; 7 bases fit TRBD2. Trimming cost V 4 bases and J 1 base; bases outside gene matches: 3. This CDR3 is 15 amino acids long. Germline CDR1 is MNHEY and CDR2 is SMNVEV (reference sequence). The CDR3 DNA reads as TGTGCCAGCAGTTCTTGGGGGGGGAACACCGGGGAGCTGTTTTTT. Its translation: CASSSWGGNTGELFF.

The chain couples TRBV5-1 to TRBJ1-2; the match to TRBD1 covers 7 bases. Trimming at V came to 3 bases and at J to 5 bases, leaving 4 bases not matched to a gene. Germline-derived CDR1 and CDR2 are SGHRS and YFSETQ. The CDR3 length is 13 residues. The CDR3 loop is CASSSGQEYGYTF. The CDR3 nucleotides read TGCGCCAGCAGCTCTGGACAGGAGTATGGCTACACCTTC. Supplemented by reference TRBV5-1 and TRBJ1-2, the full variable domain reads KAGVTQTPRYLIKTRGQQVTLSCSPISGHRSVSWYQQTPGQGLQFLFEYFSETQRNKGNFPGRFSGRQFSNSRSEMNVSTLELGDSALYLCASSSGQEYGYTFGSGTRLTVV.